These 8 T cell receptor beta chains came from one sample sequenced in a study of OX40 agonist ivuxolimab in advanced cancers. Library preparation employed the immunoSEQ multiplex PCR assay. Sourced from immuneACCESS, this table was stored by TCRdb with only in-frame sequences that have V and J called. A share of the clones is absent; for the studies checked, an unresolved V gene accounts for under half, and the remainder has no known explanation. The table for this sample lists 70,000 to 95,000 clones; around 80% of them were counted only once. The biggest ten clones account for 1.5% to 2% of the sample. The sequences come from CD4+ or CD8+ T cells sorted from blood, collected in a trial of the OX40 agonist ivuxolimab. These receptors were taken from an adult with an advanced solid tumor such as melanoma, head and neck, liver or kidney cancer.

This clone appeared a few times. The chain combines TRBV9 with TRBJ2-2, with 7 bases identical to TRBD1. The ends lost 5 bases at V and 8 bases at J; junction bases unmatched: 9. CDR3 length: 14 residues. The germline V gene has CDR1 SGDLS and CDR2 YYNGEE. CDR3 sequence reads: CASRYRDRTGELFF. DNA for the CDR3: TGTGCCAGCAGATACCGGGACAGAACGGGGGAGCTGTTTTTT. The entire variable domain, with the rest obtained from reference TRBV9 and TRBJ2-2, is as follows: DSGVTQTPKHLITATGQRVTLRCSPRSGDLSVYWYQQSLDQGLQFLIQYYNGEERAKGNILERFSAQQFPDLHSELNLSSLELGDSALYFCASRYRDRTGELFFGEGSRLTVL.

A single count supports this clone. V and J are TRBV2 and TRBJ2-5; TRBD2 agrees at 7 bases. After removal of 6 bases from V and 5 bases from J, the junction contained 9 bases not matched to a gene. The CDR3 sequence is 14 residues long. Germline V gene lookup returns CDR1 SNHLY and CDR2 FYNNEI. CDR3 protein: CASRGGTSAETQYF. The DNA of the CDR3 is TGTGCCAGCAGGGGGGGGACCTCGGCGGAGACCCAGTACTTC.

J is TRBJ1-4 and V is TRBV2, with 10 nucleotides matching TRBD1. Germline lookup yields CDR1 SNHLY and CDR2 FYNNEI. V lost 7 bases to trimming and J lost 0 bases; unmatched junction nucleotides: 14. The CDR3 is 19 residues long. Here the CDR3 reads CASTPWGTGVLATNEKLFF. CDR3 DNA: TGTGCCAGCACTCCATGGGGGACAGGGGTTCTTGCAACTAATGAAAAACTGTTTTTT.

In regard to this clone: Other DNA sequences in the same sample also yield this CDR3. The genes are TRBV28 and TRBJ1-3; perhaps TRBD1 as D (5 bases). This CDR3 is 15 amino acids long. V was shortened by 2 bases and J by 0 bases, with 8 bases between the two germline ends. From germline, CDR1 is MDHEN and CDR2 SYDVKM. This CDR3 reads CASSLTGGSGNTIYF. In DNA form, the CDR3 reads TGTGCCAGCAGTTTAACCGGGGGCTCTGGAAACACCATATATTTT.

The genes are TRBV6-5 and TRBJ2-7; 8 nucleotides line up with TRBD2. With 6 bases clipped from V and 4 bases from J, the junction kept 8 bases outside the gene matches. The length of the CDR3 is 14 residues. The germline CDR1 and CDR2 sequences are MNHEY and SVGAGI. This CDR3 is CASSPGREGYEQYF. Written as DNA, the CDR3 is TGTGCCAGCAGCCCCGGGAGGGAAGGGTACGAGCAGTACTTC.

This sequence joins TRBV28 and TRBJ1-1, with 7 bases identical to TRBD1. This CDR3 spans 17 amino acids. The germline V gene encodes CDR1 MDHEN and CDR2 SYDVKM. The J segment lost 1 base and the V segment lost 2 bases, leaving 10 bases of the junction unmatched. The CDR3 here is CASSLLLPTGPNTEAFF. In DNA, the CDR3 is TGTGCCAGCAGTTTACTACTCCCGACAGGGCCGAACACTGAAGCTTTCTTT.

The gene calls are TRBV14 and TRBJ1-6, with 7 bases matching TRBD1. After removal of 3 bases from V and 9 bases from J, the junction contained 17 bases not matched to a gene. Germline V gene lookup returns CDR1 SGHDN and CDR2 FVKESK. The CDR3 has 18 residues. The CDR3 bases are TGTGCCAGCAGCCAGAACACCGGGGCACAGGGGCTAAGTTCACCCCTCCACTTT. Translation: CASSQNTGAQGLSSPLHF.

This rearrangement joins TRBV7-9 to TRBJ2-5, with 13 bases matching TRBD2. CDR3 length: 18 amino acids. Germline values: CDR1 SEHNR, CDR2 FQNEAQ (reference sequence). With V trimmed by 5 bases and J by 0 bases, 9 bases remained unmatched. The CDR3 region is CASSIGLAGDLYQETQYF. In DNA form, the CDR3 reads TGTGCCAGCAGCATTGGACTAGCGGGGGATTTGTACCAAGAGACCCAGTACTTC.